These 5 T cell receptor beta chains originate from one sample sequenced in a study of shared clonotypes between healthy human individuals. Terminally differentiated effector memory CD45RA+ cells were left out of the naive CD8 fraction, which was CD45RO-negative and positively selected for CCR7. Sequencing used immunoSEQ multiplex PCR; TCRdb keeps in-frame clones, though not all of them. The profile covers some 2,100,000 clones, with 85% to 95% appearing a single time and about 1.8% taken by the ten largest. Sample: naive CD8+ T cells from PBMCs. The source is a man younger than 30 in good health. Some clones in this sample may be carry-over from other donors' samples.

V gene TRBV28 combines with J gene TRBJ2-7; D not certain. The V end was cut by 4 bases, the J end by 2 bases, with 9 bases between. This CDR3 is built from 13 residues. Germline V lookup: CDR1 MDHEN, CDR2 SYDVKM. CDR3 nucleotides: TGTGCCAGCAGTTCCTGGCGGACCTACGAGCAGTACTTC. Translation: CASSSWRTYEQYF.

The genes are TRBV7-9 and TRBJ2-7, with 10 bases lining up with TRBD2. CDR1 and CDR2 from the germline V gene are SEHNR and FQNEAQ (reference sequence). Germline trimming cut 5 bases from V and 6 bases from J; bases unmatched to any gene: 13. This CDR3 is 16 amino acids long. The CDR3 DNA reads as TGTGCCAGCAGCCGCCCCTCCCTAGCGGGAGAGTCCGAGCAGTACTTC. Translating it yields CASSRPSLAGESEQYF.

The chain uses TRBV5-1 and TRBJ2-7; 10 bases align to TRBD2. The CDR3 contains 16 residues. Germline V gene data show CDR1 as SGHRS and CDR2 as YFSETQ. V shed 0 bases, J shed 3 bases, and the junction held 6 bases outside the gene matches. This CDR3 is CASSLDRSGRFYEQYF. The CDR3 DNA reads TGCGCCAGCAGCTTGGATCGTAGCGGGAGGTTCTACGAGCAGTACTTC. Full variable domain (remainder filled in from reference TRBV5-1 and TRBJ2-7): KAGVTQTPRYLIKTRGQQVTLSCSPISGHRSVSWYQQTPGQGLQFLFEYFSETQRNKGNFPGRFSGRQFSNSRSEMNVSTLELGDSALYLCASSLDRSGRFYEQYFGPGTRLTVT.

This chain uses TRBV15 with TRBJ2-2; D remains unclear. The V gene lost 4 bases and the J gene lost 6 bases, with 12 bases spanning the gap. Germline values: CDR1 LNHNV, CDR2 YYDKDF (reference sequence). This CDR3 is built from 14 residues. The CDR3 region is CATSNDMRSGELFF. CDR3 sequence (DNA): TGTGCCACCAGCAACGACATGAGGTCCGGGGAGCTGTTTTTT.

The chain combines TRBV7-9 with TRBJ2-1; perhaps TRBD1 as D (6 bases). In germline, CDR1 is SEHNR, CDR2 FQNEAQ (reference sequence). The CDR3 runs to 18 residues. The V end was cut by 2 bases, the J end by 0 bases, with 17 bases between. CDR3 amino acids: CASSLSPFQGSSYNEQFF. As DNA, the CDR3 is TGTGCCAGCAGCTTATCTCCGTTTCAGGGGAGCTCCTACAATGAGCAGTTCTTC. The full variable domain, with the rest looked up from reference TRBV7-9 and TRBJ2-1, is DTGVSQNPRHKITKRGQNVTFRCDPISEHNRLYWYRQTLGQGPEFLTYFQNEAQLEKSRLLSDRFSAERPKGSFSTLEIQRTEQGDSAMYLCASSLSPFQGSSYNEQFFGPGTRLTVL.